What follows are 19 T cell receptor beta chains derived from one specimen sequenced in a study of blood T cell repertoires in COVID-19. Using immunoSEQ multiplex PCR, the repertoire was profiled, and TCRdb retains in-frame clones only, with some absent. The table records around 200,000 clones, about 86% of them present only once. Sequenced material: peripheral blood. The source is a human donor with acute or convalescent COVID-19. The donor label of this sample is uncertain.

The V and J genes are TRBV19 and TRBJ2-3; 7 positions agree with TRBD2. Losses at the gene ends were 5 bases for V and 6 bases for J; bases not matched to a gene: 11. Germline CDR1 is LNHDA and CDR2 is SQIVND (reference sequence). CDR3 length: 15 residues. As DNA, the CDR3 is TGTGCCAGTAGTTGGTCTAGCGGAGTAAGTGATACGCAGTATTTT. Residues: CASSWSSGVSDTQYF.

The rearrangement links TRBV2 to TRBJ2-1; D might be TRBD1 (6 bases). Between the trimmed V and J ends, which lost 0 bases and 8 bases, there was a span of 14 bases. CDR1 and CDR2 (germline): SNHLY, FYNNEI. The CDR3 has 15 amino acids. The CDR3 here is CASSEAGQLRDEQFF. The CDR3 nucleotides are TGTGCCAGCAGTGAAGCCGGACAGCTTCGGGATGAGCAGTTCTTC.

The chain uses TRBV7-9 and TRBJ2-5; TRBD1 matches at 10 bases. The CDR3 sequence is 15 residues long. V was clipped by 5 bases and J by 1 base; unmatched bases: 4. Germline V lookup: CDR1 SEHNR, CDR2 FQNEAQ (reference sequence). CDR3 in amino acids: CASSAGQGSQETQYF. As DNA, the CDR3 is TGTGCCAGCAGCGCGGGACAGGGGAGCCAAGAGACCCAGTACTTC.

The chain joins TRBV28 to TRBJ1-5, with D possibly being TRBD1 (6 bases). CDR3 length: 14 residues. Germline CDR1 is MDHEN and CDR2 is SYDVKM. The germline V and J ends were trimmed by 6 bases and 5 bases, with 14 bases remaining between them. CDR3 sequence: CASSSGVGDQPQHF. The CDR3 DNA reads TGTGCCAGCAGCTCAGGGGTTGGGGATCAGCCCCAGCATTTT.

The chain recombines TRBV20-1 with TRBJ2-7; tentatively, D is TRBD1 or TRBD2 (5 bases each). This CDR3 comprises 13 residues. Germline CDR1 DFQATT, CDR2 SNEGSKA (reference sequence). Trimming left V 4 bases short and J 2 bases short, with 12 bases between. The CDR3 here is CSANDRGTYEQYF. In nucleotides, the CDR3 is TGCAGTGCTAATGACAGAGGGACCTACGAGCAGTACTTC.

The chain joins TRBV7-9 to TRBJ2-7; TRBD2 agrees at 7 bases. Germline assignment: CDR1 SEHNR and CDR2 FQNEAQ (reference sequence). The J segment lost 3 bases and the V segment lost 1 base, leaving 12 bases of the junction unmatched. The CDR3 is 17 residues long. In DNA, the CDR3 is TGTGCCAGCAGCTTAGTTCGAGGGTTAGCGGGCCACTACGAGCAGTACTTC. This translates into CASSLVRGLAGHYEQYF.

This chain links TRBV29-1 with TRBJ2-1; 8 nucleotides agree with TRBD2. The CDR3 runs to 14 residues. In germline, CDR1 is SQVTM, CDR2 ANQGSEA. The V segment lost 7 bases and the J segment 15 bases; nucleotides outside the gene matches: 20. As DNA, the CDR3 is TGCAGCGCATCACCCGGGGCGAGCGGGGGATTGCCGTTCTTC. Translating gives CSASPGASGGLPFF.

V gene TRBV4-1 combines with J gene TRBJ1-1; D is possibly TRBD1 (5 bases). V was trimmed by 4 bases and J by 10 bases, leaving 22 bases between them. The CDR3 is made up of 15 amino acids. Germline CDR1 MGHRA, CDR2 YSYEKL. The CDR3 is CASSRVFGGDQRAFF. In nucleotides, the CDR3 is TGCGCCAGCAGCCGCGTCTTTGGGGGGGATCAGAGAGCTTTCTTT.

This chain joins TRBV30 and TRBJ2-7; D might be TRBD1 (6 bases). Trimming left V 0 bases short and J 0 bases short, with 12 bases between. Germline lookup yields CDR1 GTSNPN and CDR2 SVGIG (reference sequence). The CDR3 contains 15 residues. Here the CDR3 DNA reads TGTGCCTGGAGTGTGCTGGGGGCCCTCTCCTACGAGCAGTACTTC. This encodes CAWSVLGALSYEQYF.

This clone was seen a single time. The CDR3 DNA reads TGTGCCAGCGCACGTCGTGGCACTACCAATGAGCAGTTCTTC. Its protein product is CASARRGTTNEQFF. V and J are TRBV9 and TRBJ2-1; D gene ambiguous. V was cut by 7 bases and J by 6 bases, with 17 bases left in between. CDR1 SGDLS and CDR2 YYNGEE come from the germline V gene. The CDR3 runs 14 residues.

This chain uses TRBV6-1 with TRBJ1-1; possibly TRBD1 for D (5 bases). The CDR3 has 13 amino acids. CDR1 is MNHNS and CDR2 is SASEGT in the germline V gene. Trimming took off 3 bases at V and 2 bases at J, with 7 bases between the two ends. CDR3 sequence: CASSDRANTEAFF. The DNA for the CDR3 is TGTGCCAGCAGTGACAGGGCAAACACTGAAGCTTTCTTT.

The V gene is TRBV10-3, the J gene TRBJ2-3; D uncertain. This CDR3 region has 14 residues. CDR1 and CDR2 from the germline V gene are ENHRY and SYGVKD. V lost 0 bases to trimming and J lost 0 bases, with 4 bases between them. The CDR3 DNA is TGTGCCATCAGTGAGTCGTTAAGCACAGATACGCAGTATTTT. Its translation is CAISESLSTDTQYF.

CDR3 coding DNA: TGTGCCAGTACCGCAGACAGGACTAGCGGGAGCGGACTTGCCAAGGATGAGCAGTTCTTC. Translating gives CASTADRTSGSGLAKDEQFF. The chain joins TRBV19 to TRBJ2-1, with TRBD2 matching over 13 bases. The V gene end was trimmed by 7 bases and the J gene end by 8 bases; junction bases not matched to a gene: 23. In germline, CDR1 is LNHDA, CDR2 SQIVND (reference sequence). CDR3 length equals 20 residues.

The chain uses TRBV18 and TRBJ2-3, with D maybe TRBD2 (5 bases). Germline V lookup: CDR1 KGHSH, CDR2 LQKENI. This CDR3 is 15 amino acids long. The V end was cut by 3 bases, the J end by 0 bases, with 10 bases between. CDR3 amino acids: CASSPDYTSTDTQYF. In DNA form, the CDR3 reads TGTGCCAGCTCACCCGACTACACTAGCACAGATACGCAGTATTTT.

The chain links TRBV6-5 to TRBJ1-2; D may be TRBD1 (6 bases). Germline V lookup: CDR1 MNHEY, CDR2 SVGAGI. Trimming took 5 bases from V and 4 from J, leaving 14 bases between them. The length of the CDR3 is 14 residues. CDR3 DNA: TGTGCCAGCAGTCCCGGACAGAGATCCTATGGCTACACCTTC. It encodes CASSPGQRSYGYTF.

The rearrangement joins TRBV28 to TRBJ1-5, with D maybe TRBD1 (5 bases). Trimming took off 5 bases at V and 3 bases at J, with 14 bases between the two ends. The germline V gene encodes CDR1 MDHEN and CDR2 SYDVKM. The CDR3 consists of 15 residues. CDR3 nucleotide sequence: TGTGCCAGCAGTACCCCGGAGGGACTCAATCAGCCCCAGCATTTT. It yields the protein CASSTPEGLNQPQHF.

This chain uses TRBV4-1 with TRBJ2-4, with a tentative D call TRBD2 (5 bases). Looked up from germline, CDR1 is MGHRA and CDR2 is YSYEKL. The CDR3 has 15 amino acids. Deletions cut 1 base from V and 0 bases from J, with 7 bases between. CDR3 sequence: CASSQGRLAKNIQYF. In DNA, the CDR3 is TGCGCCAGCAGCCAAGGGAGGCTAGCCAAAAACATTCAGTACTTC.

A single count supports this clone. The CDR3 sequence: CASSYWTGVNTGELFF. The CDR3 DNA sequence: TGCGCCAGCAGCTATTGGACAGGGGTGAACACCGGGGAGCTGTTTTTT. The chain carries TRBV5-1 and TRBJ2-2, with 9 bases aligning to TRBD1. The CDR3 sequence is 16 residues long. V gave up 3 bases and J gave up 1 base; unmatched junction bases: 4. The germline CDR1 and CDR2 sequences are SGHRS and YFSETQ.

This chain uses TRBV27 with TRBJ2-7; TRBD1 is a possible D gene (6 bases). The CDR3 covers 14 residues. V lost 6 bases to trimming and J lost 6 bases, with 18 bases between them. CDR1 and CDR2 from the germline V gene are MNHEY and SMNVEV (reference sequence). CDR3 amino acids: CASRTTGSYGEQYF. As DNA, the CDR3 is TGTGCCAGCAGGACCACAGGGAGCTACGGCGAGCAGTACTTC.